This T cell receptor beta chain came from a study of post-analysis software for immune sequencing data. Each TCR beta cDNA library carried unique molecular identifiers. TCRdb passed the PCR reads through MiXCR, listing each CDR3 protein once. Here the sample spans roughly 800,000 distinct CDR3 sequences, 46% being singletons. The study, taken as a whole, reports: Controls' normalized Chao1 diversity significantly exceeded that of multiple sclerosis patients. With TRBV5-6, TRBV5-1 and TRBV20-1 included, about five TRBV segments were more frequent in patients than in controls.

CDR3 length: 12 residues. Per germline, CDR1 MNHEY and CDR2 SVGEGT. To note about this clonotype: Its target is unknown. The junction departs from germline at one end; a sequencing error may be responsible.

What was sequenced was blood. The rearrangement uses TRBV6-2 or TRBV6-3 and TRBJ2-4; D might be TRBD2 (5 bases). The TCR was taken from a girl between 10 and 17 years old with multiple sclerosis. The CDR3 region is CASSLNLGEQYF. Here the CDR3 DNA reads TGTGCAAGCAGTCTAAACTTGGGAGAGCAGTACTTC.